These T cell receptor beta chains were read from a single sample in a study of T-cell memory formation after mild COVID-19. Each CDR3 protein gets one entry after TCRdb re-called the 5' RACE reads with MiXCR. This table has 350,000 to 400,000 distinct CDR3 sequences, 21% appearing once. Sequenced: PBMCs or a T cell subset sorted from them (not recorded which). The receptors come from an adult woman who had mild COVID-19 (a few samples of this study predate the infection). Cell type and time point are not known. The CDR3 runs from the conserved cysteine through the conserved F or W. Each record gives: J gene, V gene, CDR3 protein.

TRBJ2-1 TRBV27 CASHKTANYNEQFF
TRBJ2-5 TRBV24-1 CATSGLTSTDVGGETQYF
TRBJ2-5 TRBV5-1 CASRTSTSGVHETQYF
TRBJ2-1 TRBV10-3 CAISDEGGNLRGPYNEQFF
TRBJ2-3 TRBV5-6 CASSFGGTRSTDTQYF
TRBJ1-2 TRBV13 CVSSPRTGIYGYTF
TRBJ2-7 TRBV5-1 CASSPEASYEQYF
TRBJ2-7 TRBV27 CASSPIFGSAAYEQYF
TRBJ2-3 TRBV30 CAWSAGTDYSDTQYF
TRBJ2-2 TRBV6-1 CASSEIGDTGELFF
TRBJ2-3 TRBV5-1 CASSLSSGGRDTQYF
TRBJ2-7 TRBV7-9 CASSPVGGEDYEQYF
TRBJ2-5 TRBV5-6 CASSQWTSQETQYF
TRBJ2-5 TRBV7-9 CASSLWDSQETQYF
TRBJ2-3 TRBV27 CASSLSTYTDTQYF
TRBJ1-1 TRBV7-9 CASSSGQATKAFF
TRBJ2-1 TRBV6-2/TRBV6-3 CASSSETDLAGPYNEQFF
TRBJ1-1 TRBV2 CASSAGGHYTPKNTEAFF
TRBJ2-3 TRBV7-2 CASSGTLGAHTQYF
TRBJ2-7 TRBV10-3 CAISEFPYEQYF
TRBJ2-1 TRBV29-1 CSVFAVYNEQFF
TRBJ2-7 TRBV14 CASSQAVYEQYF
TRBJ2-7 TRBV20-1 CSAAFEPAEQYF
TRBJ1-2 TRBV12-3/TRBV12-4 CASSLAPTGGHYGYTF
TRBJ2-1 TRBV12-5 CASEAIAYNEQFF
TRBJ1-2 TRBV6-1 CASSEGLRTGGNGYTF
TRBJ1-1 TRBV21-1 CASSKAGGTEAFF
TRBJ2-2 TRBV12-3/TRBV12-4 CASSLQVLSGELFF
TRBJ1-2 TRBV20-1 CSAPRSGLYGYTF
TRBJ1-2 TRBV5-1 CASMYGKGLGGYTF
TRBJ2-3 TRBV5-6 CASSYYSVDTQYF
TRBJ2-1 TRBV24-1 CATSVRGLNNEQFF
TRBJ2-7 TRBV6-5 CASNKAGVYEQYF
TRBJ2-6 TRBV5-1 CASSLGIRPSGANVLTF
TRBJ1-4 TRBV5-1 CASSLVGGRQLFF
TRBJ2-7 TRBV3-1 CASSPRSQGGGFEQYF